This TCR beta chain comes out of a study of T-cell reconstitution after alpha-beta-depleted transplantation in children. Worth noting for this clonotype: The antigen is unknown.

Per the germline V gene, CDR1 is GTSNPN and CDR2 is SVGIG (reference sequence). This CDR3 region has 15 residues. J gave up 6 bases and V 7 bases, and 10 bases lay outside the gene matches. Study-wide points: Reports say that about two months after transplant, the alpha-beta T cells came out of several hundred graft clones that had expanded. The main origin of T-cell counts and diversity one year after transplant was newly produced T cells. Where some patients showed high TCRbeta diversity at day 60, it came from recipient T cells and thymic progenitors that had survived.

This sample's TCRbeta library carried unique molecular identifier barcodes. TCRdb reanalysed the PCR reads using MiXCR and keeps one entry per CDR3 protein. Of hundreds of thousands of distinct CDR3 sequences listed, 20% to 25% are singletons. Sequences were derived from PBMCs, mostly from graft donor cells, sampled 360 days after TCRalphabeta/CD19-depleted stem cell transplant. The sequence was obtained from a boy under three years old who had a stem cell transplant for acute myeloid leukemia, so the T cells may come from the graft donor. The chain has TRBV30 and TRBJ2-1; 12 bases agree with TRBD2. CDR3 amino acids: CAYHPGLAGSNEQFF. The CDR3 bases are TGTGCCTATCACCCCGGACTAGCGGGGAGCAATGAGCAGTTCTTC.